The clone carrying this TCR beta chain was observed many times. An end of the junction does not agree with germline; a read error may underlie this. This sample stems from a study of Graves' ophthalmopathy and Graves' hyperthyroidism. Per germline, CDR1 SNHLY and CDR2 FYNNEI. The CDR3 is 15 amino acids. As the template, RNA transcripts were used to amplify TCR beta CDR3 regions. HTBI primers served in a first-round RT-PCR, which a second-round multiplex PCR followed. TCRdb processed the multiplex PCR reads anew with MiXCR; each CDR3 protein has one entry. This table holds over 500,000 distinct CDR3 sequences, 20% to 25% found once.

This sequence joins TRBV2 and TRBJ1-1; 7 bases match TRBD1. Sequenced input: peripheral blood. The clonotype was recovered from a woman between 18 and 29 years old with stable Graves' hyperthyroidism. Some clones in this sample may be carry-over from other donors' samples. CDR3 residues: CASREGTALNTEAFF. The CDR3 DNA is TGTGCCAGCAGAGAAGGGACAGCATTAAACACTGAAGCTTTCTTT. Supplemented by reference TRBV2 and TRBJ1-1, the full variable domain reads EPEVTQTPSHQVTQMGQEVILRCVPISNHLYFYWYRQILGQKVEFLVSFYNNEISEKSEIFDDQFSVERPDGSNFTLKIRSTKLEDSAMYFCASREGTALNTEAFFGQGTRLTVV.